The 21 T cell receptor beta chains given below trace back to one sample, sequenced in a study of shared clonotypes between healthy human individuals. Profiled with immunoSEQ multiplex PCR; TCRdb holds only in-frame clones, not every one. Here the sample spans roughly 2,500,000 clones, roughly 93% being singletons. The sample consisted of naive CD4+ T cells from PBMCs. Subset here: CD45RA+ positively selected. All receptors come from a man between 18 and 35 years old in good health. Some clones in this sample may be carry-over from other donors' samples.

The chain is built from TRBV9 and TRBJ2-3; no clear D gene. Germline loops: CDR1 SGDLS, CDR2 YYNGEE. This CDR3 is built from 15 residues. With 0 bases removed from V and 1 base from J, the gap between germline ends came to 9 bases. In DNA form, the CDR3 reads TGTGCCAGCAGCGTAGGGCCCATGGGCACAGATACGCAGTATTTT. Protein product: CASSVGPMGTDTQYF.

This clone was detected only once. The chain combines TRBV27 with TRBJ2-7; no clear D gene. The CDR3 loop spans 13 amino acids. The V and J ends lost 3 bases and 2 bases respectively, with 8 bases between them. Germline values: CDR1 MNHEY, CDR2 SMNVEV (reference sequence). DNA for the CDR3: TGTGCCAGCAGTTTCCTGGGAACCTACGAGCAGTACTTC. It is translated as CASSFLGTYEQYF.

This chain uses TRBV30 with TRBJ2-5; 10 positions match TRBD2. CDR1 and CDR2 from the germline V gene are GTSNPN and SVGIG (reference sequence). Trimming took 2 bases from V and 2 from J; bases not matched to a gene: 8. This CDR3 has 16 residues. Here the CDR3 reads CAWSKVLAGAQETQYF. For the CDR3, the DNA is TGTGCCTGGAGTAAAGTCCTAGCGGGAGCTCAAGAGACCCAGTACTTC.

The chain combines TRBV7-9 with TRBJ2-7; D is uncertain. The V end lost 4 bases, the J end lost 0 bases, and 13 bases lay between the germline ends. The CDR3 spans 15 residues. CDR1 is SEHNR, CDR2 FQNEAQ, per germline (reference sequence). The CDR3 sequence is CASSSGDTRSYEQYF. In DNA, the CDR3 is TGTGCCAGCAGCTCAGGTGACACACGCTCCTACGAGCAGTACTTC.

The chain is built from TRBV6-6 and TRBJ1-1; no clear D gene. CDR3 length: 14 residues. V dropped 2 bases and J dropped 1 base, with 8 bases sitting between them. From germline, CDR1 is MNHNY and CDR2 SVGAGI (reference sequence). CDR3 in amino acids: CASSYNTANTEAFF. In DNA form, the CDR3 reads TGTGCCAGCAGTTACAATACAGCGAACACTGAAGCTTTCTTT.

J is TRBJ2-3 and V is TRBV5-4; D might be TRBD2 (6 bases). The V gene lost 6 bases and the J gene lost 2 bases, with 19 bases spanning the gap. Germline V lookup: CDR1 SGHNT, CDR2 YYREEE (reference sequence). CDR3 length: 16 amino acids. CDR3 nucleotide sequence: TGTGCCAGCACCCCAGGGCGGGGATCGAACACAGATACGCAGTATTTT. It encodes CASTPGRGSNTDTQYF.

Remarks on this clone: One end of the junction is discordant with germline, which a read error may explain. The chain recombines TRBV5-4 with TRBJ1-2; D might be TRBD1 (5 bases). Germline CDR1 is SGHNT and CDR2 is YYREEE (reference sequence). The CDR3 contains 16 residues. In nucleotides, the CDR3 is TGTGCCAGCAGCTCCCCCAACTTAGGGGTTGGTATGGTAGACGCCTTC. Its translation: CASSSPNLGVGMVDAF. The variable domain in full, completed from reference TRBV5-4 and TRBJ1-2, reads ETGVTQSPTHLIKTRGQQVTLRCSSQSGHNTVSWYQQALGQGPQFIFQYYREEENGRGNFPPRFSGLQFPNYSSELNVNALELDDSALYLCASSSPNLGVGMVDAFGSGTRLTVV.

This clone was counted only a few times. J is TRBJ1-2 and V is TRBV15; no reliable D call. The CDR3 extends over 13 amino acids. The germline gives CDR1 LNHNV, CDR2 YYDKDF (reference sequence). V was cut by 9 bases and J by 8 bases, with 19 bases left in between. CDR3 coding DNA: TGTGCCACACAAGTAGCCCAACGGAGAGGCTACACCTTC. Translating gives CATQVAQRRGYTF.

The chain has TRBV29-1 and TRBJ2-7, with 9 positions matching TRBD1. Germline assignment: CDR1 SQVTM and CDR2 ANQGSEA. The CDR3 is 13 residues long. V was clipped by 7 bases and J by 3 bases; unmatched bases: 7. CDR3 residues: CSALTGGHYEQYF. In DNA form, the CDR3 reads TGCAGCGCCTTAACAGGGGGCCACTACGAGCAGTACTTC.

This chain connects TRBV25-1 to TRBJ1-1, with 11 bases lining up with TRBD1. CDR1 is MGHDK, CDR2 SYGVNS, per germline. This CDR3 comprises 14 residues. Losses at the gene ends were 1 base for V and 10 bases for J; bases not matched to a gene: 5. In DNA, the CDR3 is TGTGCCAGCAGTGAATGGACAGGGGGCGCGGGAGCTTTCTTT. Encoded protein: CASSEWTGGAGAFF. The full variable domain, rest sourced from reference TRBV25-1 and TRBJ1-1, is EADIYQTPRYLVIGTGKKITLECSQTMGHDKMYWYQQDPGMELHLIHYSYGVNSTEKGDLSSESTVSRIRTEHFPLTLESARPSHTSQYLCASSEWTGGAGAFFGQGTRLTVV.

V gene TRBV19 combines with J gene TRBJ1-5; TRBD1 is a possible D gene (5 bases). In germline, CDR1 is LNHDA, CDR2 SQIVND (reference sequence). V was shortened by 1 base and J by 3 bases, with 16 bases between the two germline ends. This CDR3 has 17 residues. The CDR3 here is CASSIGPGGHDNQPQHF. CDR3 bases: TGTGCCAGTAGTATAGGGCCCGGCGGACATGACAATCAGCCCCAGCATTTT.

In this sample, this clone turned up once. Other DNA sequences of this sample code for an identical CDR3. The chain has TRBV28 and TRBJ1-5, with 8 bases fitting TRBD1. CDR3 length: 14 residues. Germline assignment: CDR1 MDHEN and CDR2 SYDVKM. V was clipped by 6 bases and J by 5 bases; unmatched bases: 6. CDR3 DNA sequence: TGTGCCAGCAGCCTGGGACAGGCTTATCAGCCCCAGCATTTT. This codes for CASSLGQAYQPQHF.

This clone has a single count. The chain carries TRBV19 and TRBJ2-1; tentatively, D is TRBD2 (6 bases). CDR3 length equals 14 residues. CDR1 is LNHDA, CDR2 SQIVND, per germline (reference sequence). Trimming took off 2 bases at V and 8 bases at J, with 13 bases between the two ends. The CDR3 region is CASSIRRGVDEQFF. CDR3 DNA: TGTGCCAGTAGTATACGGCGGGGAGTAGATGAGCAGTTCTTC.

A single count supports this clone. The chain combines TRBV5-4 with TRBJ2-7, with a weak D call TRBD2 (5 bases). Germline values: CDR1 SGHNT, CDR2 YYREEE (reference sequence). The CDR3 sequence is 15 residues long. V lost 4 bases and J 6 bases, leaving 20 bases between the germline ends. CDR3 in DNA: TGTGCCAGCAGCGCCAACACTAGTTGGCAAGGCGAGCAGTACTTC. It specifies CASSANTSWQGEQYF.

This chain uses TRBV15 with TRBJ1-1; D gene ambiguous. Germline values: CDR1 LNHNV, CDR2 YYDKDF (reference sequence). V lost 1 base and J lost 0, with 12 bases in between. The CDR3 covers 16 residues. CDR3 residues: CATSRAIGRLNTEAFF. The CDR3 DNA sequence: TGTGCCACCAGCAGAGCTATAGGACGGCTGAACACTGAAGCTTTCTTT. Together with reference TRBV15 and TRBJ1-1, the CDR3 gives the full variable domain: DAMVIQNPRYQVTQFGKPVTLSCSQTLNHNVMYWYQQKSSQAPKLLFHYYDKDFNNEADTPDNFQSRRPNTSFCFLDIRSPGLGDTAMYLCATSRAIGRLNTEAFFGQGTRLTVV.

The CDR3 region has the DNA TGTGCCAGCTCAACCAGTACTAGCGGGAGTCTTACCGGGGAGCTGTTTTTT. Its protein is CASSTSTSGSLTGELFF. J is TRBJ2-2 and V is TRBV18, with 11 nucleotides matching TRBD2. The CDR3 runs to 17 residues. Germline V gene data show CDR1 as KGHSH and CDR2 as LQKENI. Unmatched junction bases numbered 10, after V lost 5 bases and J lost 5 bases.

The rearrangement joins TRBV4-1 to TRBJ2-5; 12 bases fit TRBD2. The CDR3 is 16 residues long. Germline V CDR1 and CDR2: MGHRA, YSYEKL. Germline trimming cut 1 base from V and 2 bases from J; bases unmatched to any gene: 2. Here the CDR3 DNA reads TGCGCCAGCAGCCAAGCTAGCGGGAGGGGGCAAGAGACCCAGTACTTC. Translating gives CASSQASGRGQETQYF.

This chain links TRBV9 with TRBJ1-4; possibly TRBD1 for D (5 bases). CDR3 length: 15 amino acids. Trimming took 4 bases from V and 4 from J, leaving 14 bases between them. The V gene's germline CDR1 is SGDLS and CDR2 YYNGEE. DNA of the CDR3: TGTGCCAGCAGCCCCCGAGGGGCTGTTAATGAAAAACTGTTTTTT. Translating it yields CASSPRGAVNEKLFF. Drawing the rest from reference TRBV9 and TRBJ1-4, the complete variable domain is DSGVTQTPKHLITATGQRVTLRCSPRSGDLSVYWYQQSLDQGLQFLIQYYNGEERAKGNILERFSAQQFPDLHSELNLSSLELGDSALYFCASSPRGAVNEKLFFGSGTQLSVL.

Turning to this clone: The sample holds other DNA sequences that translate to the same CDR3. The chain recombines TRBV7-2 with TRBJ2-3; D is tentatively TRBD1 or TRBD2 (5 bases each). Between the trimmed V and J ends, which lost 5 bases and 4 bases, there was a span of 19 bases. This CDR3 contains 16 residues. Germline V lookup: CDR1 SGHTA, CDR2 FQGNSA. For the CDR3, the DNA is TGTGCCAGCAGCGCCTCCGGGACGAGGAGCCCAGATACGCAGTATTTT. It is translated as CASSASGTRSPDTQYF.

The chain uses TRBV21-1 and TRBJ2-5; no check of the table's D call, TRBD2, against the DNA was made. TRBV21-1 corresponds to a pseudogene. This CDR3 is built from 14 residues. Written as DNA, the CDR3 is TGTGCCAGCAGCAAATCGGCTAGACAAGAGACCCAGTACTTC. Translation gives CASSKSARQETQYF.

Notes on this clone: The sample has other DNA sequences that encode this CDR3 too. The rearrangement joins TRBV27 to TRBJ2-2; 13 positions agree with TRBD2. The CDR3 has 15 amino acids. The trim removed 5 bases at V and 4 bases at J, leaving 1 base unmatched. Germline-derived CDR1 and CDR2 are MNHEY and SMNVEV (reference sequence). CDR3 bases: TGTGCCAGCAGTCGACTAGCGGGGGGCACCGGGGAGCTGTTTTTT. It is translated as CASSRLAGGTGELFF.